This T cell receptor beta chain originates from a study of blood T cell repertoires in COVID-19. For the study at large: The samples span acute and convalescent COVID-19 from the United States, Italy and Spain. The cDNA or gDNA used as material had been derived from T cells, B-cell-depleted T cells, or PBMCs.

This clone was counted only a few times. In the authors' workflow: The assay estimated nucleated cells by amplifying reference gene primers. The repertoire was sequenced with immunoSEQ multiplex PCR; TCRdb's copy has only in-frame clones and lacks some. V and J calls and clone size are given by that table; D and trimming were obtained from the DNA. The table has 200,000 to 250,000 clones, roughly four fifths seen once. V trimming: 6 bases; J trimming: 6 bases; junction bases outside the gene matches: 12. The V gene's germline CDR1 is SGHTA and CDR2 FQGTGA. The CDR3 has 16 residues. The clonotype was recovered from a man older than 75 with acute or convalescent COVID-19. This chain uses TRBV7-3 with TRBJ2-2; TRBD1 agrees at 8 bases. Sequencing was carried out using peripheral blood. The CDR3 bases are TGTGCCAGCAGTACGACAGGGGCCCCGCTCCCCGGGGAGCTGTTTTTT. Translated, it gives CASSTTGAPLPGELFF.